These T cell receptor beta chains were read from a single sample in a study of control samples from healthy donors and cancer patients. Profiled with immunoSEQ multiplex PCR; TCRdb holds only in-frame clones, not every one. This sample has about 160,000 clones; about 94% occur once, and the top ten carry less than 15%. The sequencing sample was made of PBMCs. Receptors originate from a man in his 60s with colorectal cancer. CDR3s include the opening cysteine and the closing phenylalanine or tryptophan. Each record gives: CDR3 length, V gene, D gene, J gene, CDR3 protein, CDR3 DNA. The D gene is left open where the match is weak.

length: 14; V: TRBV24-1; D: NA; J: TRBJ2-7; CDR3: CATQGRGQSYEQYF; DNA: TGTGCCACCCAAGGGAGGGGGCAGTCCTACGAGCAGTACTTC
length: 14; V: TRBV5-1; D: TRBD2; J: TRBJ2-3; CDR3: CASSLAGVADTQYF; DNA: TGCGCCAGCAGCTTAGCGGGGGTAGCAGATACGCAGTATTTT
length: 15; V: TRBV11-2; D: TRBD2; J: TRBJ2-3; CDR3: CASSLEAGGADTQYF; DNA: TGTGCCAGCAGCTTAGAGGCGGGGGGCGCGGATACGCAGTATTTT
length: 12; V: TRBV3-1/TRBV3-2; D: NA; J: TRBJ2-3; CDR3: CASSQVVDTQYF; DNA: TGTGCCAGCAGCCAGGTTGTAGATACGCAGTATTTT
length: 15; V: TRBV3-1/TRBV3-2; D: NA; J: TRBJ1-2; CDR3: CASSQQIDYGYGYTF; DNA: TGTGCCAGCAGTCAACAGATAGACTACGGATATGGCTACACCTTC
length: 14; V: TRBV4-1; D: NA; J: TRBJ1-5; CDR3: CASSQGNSNQPQHF; DNA: TGCGCCAGCAGCCAAGGTAATAGCAATCAGCCCCAGCATTTT
length: 14; V: TRBV28; D: TRBD1; J: TRBJ1-4; CDR3: CASSSGQGVEKLFF; DNA: TGTGCCAGCAGCTCCGGACAGGGGGTAGAAAAACTGTTTTTT
length: 14; V: TRBV6-5; D: NA; J: TRBJ2-3; CDR3: CASSWGESTDTQYF; DNA: TGTGCCAGCAGTTGGGGCGAATCCACAGATACGCAGTATTTT
length: 14; V: TRBV19; D: TRBD1; J: TRBJ1-2; CDR3: CASSIGQGGDGYTF; DNA: TGTGCCAGTAGTATAGGCCAGGGGGGTGATGGCTACACCTTC
length: 12; V: TRBV15; D: NA; J: TRBJ2-1; CDR3: CAAGLLANEQFF; DNA: TGTGCCGCGGGACTGTTAGCCAATGAGCAGTTCTTC
length: 13; V: TRBV27; D: NA; J: TRBJ2-7; CDR3: CASSYGPSYEQYF; DNA: TGTGCCAGCAGTTACGGGCCATCCTACGAGCAGTACTTC